This T cell receptor beta chain was sequenced for a study of blood T cell repertoires in COVID-19. Background on the study: The United States, Italy and Spain provided the acute and convalescent COVID-19 samples.

This clone was seen once. Sequenced by immunoSEQ multiplex PCR; TCRdb stores in-frame clones only, minus some. Of 400,000 or so clones detected, more than 80% appear once; the ten largest clones hold 0.95% to 1.2%. Ages ranged from about 18 to 90 years, with residence in fewer than 25 US areas. The CDR3 has 14 residues. With 3 bases clipped from V and 7 bases from J, the junction kept 6 bases outside the gene matches. Per germline, CDR1 KGHSH and CDR2 LQKENI. The TCR was taken from a man aged 25 to 40 who had recovered from COVID-19. The chain uses TRBV18 and TRBJ2-7; 10 bases match TRBD2. The material sequenced was PBMCs or T cells enriched from blood (not recorded which). The CDR3 DNA reads TGTGCCAGCTCACCTACTAGCGGGATTTGGGAGCAGTACTTC. Translation gives CASSPTSGIWEQYF.